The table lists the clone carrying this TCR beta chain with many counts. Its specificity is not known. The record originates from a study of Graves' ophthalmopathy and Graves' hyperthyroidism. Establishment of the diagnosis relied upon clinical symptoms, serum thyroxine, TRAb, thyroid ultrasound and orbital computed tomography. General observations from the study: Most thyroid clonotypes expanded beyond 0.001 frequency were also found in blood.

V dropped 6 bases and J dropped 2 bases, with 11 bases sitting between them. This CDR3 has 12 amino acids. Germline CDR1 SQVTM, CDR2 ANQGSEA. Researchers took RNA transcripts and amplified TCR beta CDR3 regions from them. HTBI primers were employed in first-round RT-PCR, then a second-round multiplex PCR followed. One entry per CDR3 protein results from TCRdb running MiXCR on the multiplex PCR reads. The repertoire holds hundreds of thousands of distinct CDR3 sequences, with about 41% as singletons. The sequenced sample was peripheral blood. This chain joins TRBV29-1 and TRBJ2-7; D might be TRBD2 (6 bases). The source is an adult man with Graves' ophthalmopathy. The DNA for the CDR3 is TGCAGCGTGTCTAGCGCTCCCTACGAGCAGTACTTC. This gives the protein CSVSSAPYEQYF.